This is a list of T cell receptor beta chains from one sample in a study of identical twins. TCRdb reprocessed the 5' RACE reads via MiXCR and lists one record per CDR3 protein. This table holds hundreds of thousands of distinct CDR3 sequences, 8.6% found once. These same data were also listed under a study on yellow fever vaccine responses in identical twins.

The sequenced material came from PBMCs. The source is a woman between 18 and 29 years old in good health. Each CDR3 is given with its conserved first and last residue. The D gene is left open where the match is weak. Size is stated for part of the rows, as once, few or many counts, or as a class when the clone is expanded.

abundance | d_gene | j_gene | v_gene | CDR3aa | CDR3nt
few | - | TRBJ2-1 | TRBV7-9 | CASSLGTGPEQFF | TGTGCCAGCAGCTTGGGCACCGGCCCAGAGCAGTTCTTC
few | - | TRBJ2-7 | TRBV5-6 | CASSLGRALSYEQYF | TGTGCCAGCAGCTTGGGACGGGCCCTCTCCTACGAGCAGTACTTC
many | - | TRBJ2-4 | TRBV5-1 | CASSLGQGGYIQYF | TGCGCCAGCAGCCTCGGTCAGGGGGGATACATTCAGTACTTC
- | TRBD2 | TRBJ2-1 | TRBV29-1 | CSGRGTSGNNEQFF | TGCAGCGGGAGGGGGACTAGCGGTAACAATGAGCAGTTCTTC
- | TRBD1 | TRBJ1-5 | TRBV5-6 | CASSLAGGGEGYLF | TGTGCCAGCAGCTTGGCCGGAGGGGGCGAGGGATATTTATTT
few | TRBD1 | TRBJ2-6 | TRBV9 | CASSARQGWDSGANVLTF | TGTGCCAGCAGCGCCCGACAGGGATGGGACTCTGGGGCCAACGTCCTGACTTTC
- | - | TRBJ2-5 | TRBV24-1 | CATSDPHQGGWTQYF | TGTGCCACCAGTGACCCGCATCAGGGTGGTTGGACCCAGTACTTC
- | - | TRBJ2-1 | TRBV20-1 | CSAWGVRAEQFF | TGCAGTGCGTGGGGGGTCAGGGCTGAGCAGTTCTTC
- | - | TRBJ2-5 | TRBV4-1 | CASSPLRGFRETQYF | TGCGCCAGCAGCCCCCTCCGGGGGTTCCGGGAGACCCAGTACTTC
many | - | TRBJ1-5 | TRBV5-6 | CASWGIQPQHF | TGTGCCAGTTGGGGGATTCAGCCCCAGCATTTT
few | - | TRBJ2-7 | TRBV20-1 | CSAGEGATYEQYF | TGCAGTGCTGGGGAGGGGGCTACCTACGAGCAGTACTTC
few | - | TRBJ2-3 | TRBV3-1 | CASSPLLRVTLTRTDTQYF | TGTGCCAGCAGCCCACTACTGAGGGTAACCCTCACCCGCACAGATACGCAGTATTTT
few | TRBD1 | TRBJ1-3 | TRBV20-1 | CSARRQGAYRGNTIYF | TGCAGTGCTAGGCGACAGGGGGCTTATCGTGGAAACACCATATATTTT
few | TRBD2 | TRBJ2-1 | TRBV20-1 | CSALAGEVYNEQFF | TGCAGTGCCCTAGCGGGAGAGGTCTACAATGAGCAGTTCTTC
few | TRBD2 | TRBJ2-1 | TRBV11-2 | CASSLGKEAGEQFF | TGTGCCAGCAGCTTGGGGAAAGAAGCGGGAGAGCAGTTCTTC
- | - | TRBJ2-2 | TRBV12-5 | CASKTDYTGELFF | TGTGCTAGTAAGACAGACTACACCGGGGAGCTGTTTTTT
few | TRBD1 | TRBJ2-1 | TRBV12-3/TRBV12-4 | CASTPTGTGTYNEQFF | TGTGCCAGCACGCCGACCGGGACAGGGACTTACAATGAGCAGTTCTTC
- | - | TRBJ2-1 | TRBV6-4 | CASSDSVASSYNEQFF | TGTGCCAGCAGTGACTCAGTCGCAAGCTCCTACAATGAGCAGTTCTTC
few | - | TRBJ2-1 | TRBV18 | CASSPDSWGSSYNEQFF | TGTGCCAGCTCACCAGATTCGTGGGGGAGCTCCTACAATGAGCAGTTCTTC
few | - | TRBJ1-1 | TRBV29-1 | CSVHRGQGTEAFF | TGCAGCGTGCATAGGGGCCAGGGCACTGAAGCTTTCTTT